Listed here are 26 T cell receptor beta chains from one sample, sequenced in a study of identical twins. TCRdb analysed the 5' RACE reads with MiXCR anew, one entry per CDR3 protein. Here the sample spans roughly 250,000 distinct CDR3 sequences, over 13% being singletons. Sequenced input: memory (CD45RO+) T cells sorted from blood. The receptors originated from a woman aged 18 to 35 in good health.

This chain connects TRBV11-2 to TRBJ1-6; D is ambiguous. Trimming pared 1 base from V and 7 bases from J, leaving 17 bases between. This CDR3 is built from 17 residues. Per the germline V gene, CDR1 is SGHAT and CDR2 is FQNNGV. The CDR3 reads CASSLVFGPTRNSPLHF. The DNA of the CDR3 is TGTGCCAGCAGCTTAGTATTCGGGCCAACCCGGAATTCACCCCTCCACTTT.

DNA for the CDR3: TGTGCCAGCTCAACTCAAACCACCGGGGAGCTGTTTTTT. This codes for CASSTQTTGELFF. The V gene is TRBV18, the J gene TRBJ2-2; D ambiguous. CDR1 is KGHSH, CDR2 LQKENI, per germline. Trimming took 5 bases from V and 4 from J, leaving 8 bases between them. CDR3 length: 13 residues.

This clonotype has a handful of counts. The chain carries TRBV27 and TRBJ1-1, with D possibly TRBD1 on 5 matching bases. Trimming took 6 bases from V and 2 from J, leaving 13 bases between them. This CDR3 region has 14 residues. Germline CDR1 reads MNHEY; CDR2 reads SMNVEV (reference sequence). The CDR3: CASRHGGKNTEAFF. CDR3 coding DNA: TGTGCCAGCAGGCACGGGGGGAAAAACACTGAAGCTTTCTTT.

This clonotype was detected a few times. This chain joins TRBV20-1 and TRBJ2-5, with D perhaps TRBD2 (6 bases). The V end was cut by 5 bases, the J end by 5 bases, with 12 bases between. Looked up from germline, CDR1 is DFQATT and CDR2 is SNEGSKA (reference sequence). CDR3 length: 12 residues. The chain's CDR3 is CSAPGEWETQYF. Here the CDR3 DNA reads TGCAGTGCTCCGGGAGAGTGGGAGACCCAGTACTTC.

This clonotype was seen only a few times. The V call is TRBV3-1, the J call TRBJ2-5; TRBD2 is a possible D gene (6 bases). V lost 4 bases to trimming and J lost 5 bases, with 11 bases between them. Germline assignment: CDR1 LGHDT and CDR2 YNNKEL (reference sequence). The CDR3 is made up of 13 amino acids. The CDR3 region is CASSPGGWETQYF. DNA for the CDR3: TGTGCCAGCAGCCCCGGGGGTTGGGAGACCCAGTACTTC.

Sample share makes this clonotype medium-sized. The rearrangement joins TRBV20-1 to TRBJ2-2, with a possible D match to TRBD1 (5 bases). The CDR3 sequence is 15 residues long. CDR1 is DFQATT and CDR2 is SNEGSKA in the germline V gene (reference sequence). Trimming removed 0 bases at V and 0 bases at J, with 8 bases between. The CDR3 here is CSARDSQANTGELFF. The CDR3 region has the DNA TGCAGTGCTAGAGATTCACAGGCGAACACCGGGGAGCTGTTTTTT.

This clonotype was detected ten times or more. The CDR3 region is CSARFPRGDQETQYF. The CDR3 DNA is TGCAGTGCTAGATTCCCCAGGGGAGACCAAGAGACCCAGTACTTC. This chain connects TRBV20-1 to TRBJ2-5, with D maybe TRBD1 (6 bases). The V and J ends lost 2 bases and 0 bases respectively, with 13 bases between them. Germline V gene sequence: CDR1 DFQATT, CDR2 SNEGSKA (reference sequence). The CDR3 is made up of 15 amino acids.

A few counts support this clonotype. The rearrangement joins TRBV20-1 to TRBJ2-5, with D possibly being TRBD2 (5 bases). V lost 3 bases to trimming and J lost 2 bases, with 7 bases between them. Per germline, CDR1 DFQATT and CDR2 SNEGSKA (reference sequence). The CDR3 is 12 residues long. CDR3 DNA sequence: TGCAGTGCTAGCGGGGAGCAAGAGACCCAGTACTTC. Its translation: CSASGEQETQYF.

V is TRBV6-2 or TRBV6-3 and J is TRBJ2-7; perhaps D is TRBD1 or TRBD2 (5 bases each). Germline V gene data show CDR1 as MNHEY and CDR2 as SVGEGT. The CDR3 totals 15 residues. V was shortened by 6 bases and J by 1 base, with 16 bases between the two germline ends. The DNA of the CDR3 is TGTGCCAGCAGGACAACGGGGACCGAATCCTACGAGCAGTACTTC. Protein: CASRTTGTESYEQYF.

This clonotype was detected ten times or more. The V gene is TRBV27, the J gene TRBJ1-1, with 10 bases that match TRBD1. Germline V gene data show CDR1 as MNHEY and CDR2 as SMNVEV (reference sequence). The CDR3 length is 16 residues. Trimming took 2 bases from V and 5 from J; bases not matched to a gene: 8. CDR3 nucleotides: TGTGCCAGCAGTTTAACACCTTCGGGACAGGGGACTGAAGCTTTCTTT. Translation: CASSLTPSGQGTEAFF.

This clonotype was seen only a few times. This CDR3 reads CASSLIGVSGNTIYF. Here the CDR3 DNA reads TGTGCCAGCAGCTTAATCGGGGTCTCTGGAAACACCATATATTTT. This chain joins TRBV5-6 and TRBJ1-3; D uncertain. This CDR3 spans 15 amino acids. The germline V and J ends were trimmed by 2 bases and 0 bases, with 9 bases remaining between them. Germline CDR1 is SGHDT and CDR2 is YYEEEE.

The chain employs TRBV6-5 and TRBJ2-3, with 8 bases fitting TRBD2. V trimming: 2 bases; J trimming: 5 bases; junction bases outside the gene matches: 6. This CDR3 is built from 15 residues. Germline V gives CDR1 MNHEY, CDR2 SVGAGI. The CDR3, as DNA: TGTGCCAGCAGTTACAGCGGGGGTTGGGTAGATACGCAGTATTTT. Encoded protein: CASSYSGGWVDTQYF.

This clonotype has more than one count but fewer than ten. This chain links TRBV29-1 with TRBJ1-2, with D unresolved. Germline V gives CDR1 SQVTM, CDR2 ANQGSEA. The CDR3 has 14 amino acids. Trimming took off 2 bases at V and 0 bases at J, with 10 bases between the two ends. DNA for the CDR3: TGCAGCGTTGAAAAGCAGCCAGCTAACTATGGCTACACCTTC. As protein: CSVEKQPANYGYTF.

V gene TRBV5-1 combines with J gene TRBJ2-7, with D unresolved. In germline, CDR1 is SGHRS, CDR2 YFSETQ. The CDR3 totals 14 residues. Trimming pared 0 bases from V and 0 bases from J, leaving 7 bases between. The CDR3 sequence: CASSLVTDSYEQYF. CDR3 nucleotide sequence: TGCGCCAGCAGCTTGGTGACCGACTCCTACGAGCAGTACTTC. Full variable domain (outside the CDR3, taken from reference TRBV5-1 and TRBJ2-7): KAGVTQTPRYLIKTRGQQVTLSCSPISGHRSVSWYQQTPGQGLQFLFEYFSETQRNKGNFPGRFSGRQFSNSRSEMNVSTLELGDSALYLCASSLVTDSYEQYFGPGTRLTVT.

V gene TRBV20-1 combines with J gene TRBJ2-5; 11 bases fit TRBD2. V lost 5 bases, J lost 5 bases, and 7 bases stayed unmatched. CDR1 is DFQATT, CDR2 SNEGSKA, per germline (reference sequence). This CDR3 is built from 14 residues. CDR3 coding DNA: TGCAGTGCTCCTATAGCGGGGGGGCTTGAGACCCAGTACTTC. It yields the protein CSAPIAGGLETQYF.

This chain joins TRBV20-1 and TRBJ1-2; TRBD1 might be the D (5 bases). Germline V gives CDR1 DFQATT, CDR2 SNEGSKA (reference sequence). The V end lost 6 bases, the J end lost 2 bases, and 10 bases lay between the germline ends. The CDR3 is 12 amino acids. CDR3 protein: CSALGANYGYTF. The CDR3, as DNA: TGCAGTGCCCTCGGGGCCAACTATGGCTACACCTTC.

The chain combines TRBV29-1 with TRBJ2-7; D possibly corresponds to TRBD2 (5 bases). Trimming removed 3 bases from V and 7 bases from J, with 16 bases in between. The CDR3 contains 13 residues. Looked up from germline, CDR1 is SQVTM and CDR2 is ANQGSEA. This CDR3 reads CSVDKASSGEQYF. The CDR3 nucleotides read TGCAGCGTTGATAAAGCGTCGTCGGGGGAGCAGTACTTC.

This chain uses TRBV7-2 with TRBJ2-1; D unclear. The germline V gene has CDR1 SGHTA and CDR2 FQGNSA. Trimming removed 3 bases at V and 9 bases at J, with 21 bases between. The CDR3 sequence is 16 residues long. The DNA for the CDR3 is TGTGCCAGCAGCTTTCAGCCAGTCAATCTCCTAGGTGAGCAGTTCTTC. Residues: CASSFQPVNLLGEQFF.

This clonotype has only a few counts. V and J are TRBV6-2 or TRBV6-3 and TRBJ1-1; D call uncertain. The CDR3 runs to 13 residues. The V end lost 10 bases, the J end lost 5 bases, and 17 bases lay between the germline ends. Germline CDR1 is MNHEY and CDR2 is SVGEGT. The CDR3 DNA is TGTGCCATTTTCGACGGGAGGTGGACTGAAGCTTTCTTT. It yields the protein CAIFDGRWTEAFF.

The rearrangement joins TRBV6-2 or TRBV6-3 to TRBJ2-7, with D unresolved. The CDR3 is made up of 12 amino acids. Germline V gene data show CDR1 as MNHEY and CDR2 as SVGEGT. V was pared by 6 bases and J by 11 bases, with 17 bases between. CDR3 nucleotides: TGTGCCAGCAGCATAGTCTGGGGAAAGGAGTACTTC. Translation: CASSIVWGKEYF.

The J gene is TRBJ2-1, the V gene TRBV7-3; 7 nucleotides line up with TRBD2. Per germline, CDR1 SGHTA and CDR2 FQGTGA. Unmatched junction bases numbered 0, after V lost 2 bases and J lost 8 bases. There are 12 residues in the CDR3. This CDR3 is CASSLGRDEQFF. The CDR3 DNA reads TGTGCCAGCAGCTTAGGGAGGGATGAGCAGTTCTTC.

This clonotype was recorded many times. As DNA, the CDR3 is TGCGCCAGCAGCCCCCTGCGGGAGGGGCAGTTCTTC. Its translation is CASSPLREGQFF. The chain carries TRBV5-1 and TRBJ2-1; TRBD2 matches at 9 bases. V was clipped by 4 bases and J by 12 bases; unmatched bases: 5. Germline values: CDR1 SGHRS, CDR2 YFSETQ. The CDR3 contains 12 residues.

The table lists this clonotype with a few counts. The gene calls are TRBV15 and TRBJ1-1; D is ambiguous. The CDR3 covers 15 residues. The V end lost 5 bases, the J end lost 1 base, and 14 bases lay between the germline ends. Germline values: CDR1 LNHNV, CDR2 YYDKDF (reference sequence). In DNA, the CDR3 is TGTGCCACCAGCGACCGGACCCCGGGGAACACTGAAGCTTTCTTT. It yields the protein CATSDRTPGNTEAFF.

This clonotype has just a few counts. This sequence joins TRBV15 and TRBJ2-3; no firm D call. The CDR3 is made up of 13 amino acids. The germline CDR1 and CDR2 sequences are LNHNV and YYDKDF (reference sequence). The V gene lost 4 bases and the J gene lost 3 bases, with 8 bases spanning the gap. CDR3 nucleotide sequence: TGTGCCACCAGCACCCGGTCTACAGATACGCAGTATTTT. This sequence encodes CATSTRSTDTQYF. Combining the CDR3 with reference TRBV15 and TRBJ2-3 gives the whole variable domain DAMVIQNPRYQVTQFGKPVTLSCSQTLNHNVMYWYQQKSSQAPKLLFHYYDKDFNNEADTPDNFQSRRPNTSFCFLDIRSPGLGDTAMYLCATSTRSTDTQYFGPGTRLTVL.

The gene calls are TRBV7-2 and TRBJ2-4, with 13 positions matching TRBD2. Germline-derived CDR1 and CDR2 are SGHTA and FQGNSA. V was pared by 4 bases and J by 7 bases, with 7 bases of the junction left unmatched. The length of the CDR3 is 16 residues. In nucleotides, the CDR3 is TGTGCCAGCAGCTCGGGACTAGCGGGAACACGGAACATTCAGTACTTC. Translation gives CASSSGLAGTRNIQYF.

This clonotype appeared a few times. This chain links TRBV7-8 with TRBJ2-1; D call uncertain. There are 14 residues in the CDR3. V lost 3 bases and J lost 8, with 14 bases in between. CDR1 is SGHVS, CDR2 FQNEAQ, per germline. The CDR3 DNA sequence: TGTGCCAGCAGCTTCTACATTCCCCCCCATGAGCAGTTCTTC. Its translation is CASSFYIPPHEQFF.